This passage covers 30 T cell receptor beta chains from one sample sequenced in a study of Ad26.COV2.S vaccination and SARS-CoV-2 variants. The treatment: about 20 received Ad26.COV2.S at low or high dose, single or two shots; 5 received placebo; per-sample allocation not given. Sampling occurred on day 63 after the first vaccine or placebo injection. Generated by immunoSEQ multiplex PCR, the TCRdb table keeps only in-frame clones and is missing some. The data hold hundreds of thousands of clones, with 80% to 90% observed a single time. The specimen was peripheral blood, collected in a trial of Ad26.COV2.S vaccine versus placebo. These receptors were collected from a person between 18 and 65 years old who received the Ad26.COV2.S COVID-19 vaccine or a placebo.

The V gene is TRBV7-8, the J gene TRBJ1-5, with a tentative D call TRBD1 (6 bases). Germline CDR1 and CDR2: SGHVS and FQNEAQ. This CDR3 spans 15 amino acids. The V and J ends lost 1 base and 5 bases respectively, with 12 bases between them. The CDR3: CASSLGRGGHQPQHF. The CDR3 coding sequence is TGTGCCAGCAGCTTAGGTCGAGGGGGACATCAGCCCCAGCATTTT.

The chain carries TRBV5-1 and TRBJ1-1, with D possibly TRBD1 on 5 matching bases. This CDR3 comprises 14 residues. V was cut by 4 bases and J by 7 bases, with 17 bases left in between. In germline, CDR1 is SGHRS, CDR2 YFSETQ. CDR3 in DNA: TGCGCCAGCAGCCCCTTCGGGGGAGAGTTTGAAGCTTTCTTT. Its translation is CASSPFGGEFEAFF.

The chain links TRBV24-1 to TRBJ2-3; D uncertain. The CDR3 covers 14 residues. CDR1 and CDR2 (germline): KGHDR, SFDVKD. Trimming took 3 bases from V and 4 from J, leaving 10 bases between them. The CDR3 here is CATSDTGVADTQYF. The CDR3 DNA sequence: TGTGCCACCAGTGATACTGGCGTAGCAGATACGCAGTATTTT.

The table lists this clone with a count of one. CDR3: CASSLDQGQVSGYTF. As DNA, the CDR3 is TGTGCCAGCAGCTTGGATCAGGGGCAGGTTTCTGGCTACACCTTC. The chain employs TRBV5-4 and TRBJ1-2; possible D gene TRBD1, 6 bases. Looked up from germline, CDR1 is SGHNT and CDR2 is YYREEE (reference sequence). Trimming stripped 0 bases from V and 7 bases from J, with 16 bases between. The CDR3 sequence is 15 residues long.

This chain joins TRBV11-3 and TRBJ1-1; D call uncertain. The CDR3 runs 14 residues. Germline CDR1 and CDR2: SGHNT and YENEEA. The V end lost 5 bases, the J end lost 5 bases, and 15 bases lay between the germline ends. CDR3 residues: CASSRRQARTEAFF. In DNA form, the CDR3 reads TGTGCCAGCAGCCGAAGACAAGCCCGTACTGAAGCTTTCTTT.

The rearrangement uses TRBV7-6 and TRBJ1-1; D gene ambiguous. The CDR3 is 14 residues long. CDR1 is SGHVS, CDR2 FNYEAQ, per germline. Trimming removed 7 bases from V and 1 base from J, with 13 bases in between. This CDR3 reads CASKSFPGNTEAFF. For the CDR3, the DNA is TGTGCCAGCAAATCCTTTCCAGGGAACACTGAAGCTTTCTTT.

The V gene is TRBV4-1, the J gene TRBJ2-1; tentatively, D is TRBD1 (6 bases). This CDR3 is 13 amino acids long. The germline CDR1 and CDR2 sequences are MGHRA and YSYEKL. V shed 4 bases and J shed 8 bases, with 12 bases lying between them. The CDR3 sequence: CASSPTGNDEQFF. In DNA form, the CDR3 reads TGCGCCAGCAGCCCTACAGGGAACGATGAGCAGTTCTTC.

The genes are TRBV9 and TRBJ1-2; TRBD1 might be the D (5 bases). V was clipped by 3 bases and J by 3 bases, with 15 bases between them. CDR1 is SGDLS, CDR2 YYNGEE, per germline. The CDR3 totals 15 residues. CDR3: CASSARAGYDYGYTF. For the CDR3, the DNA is TGTGCCAGCAGCGCGCGGGCAGGGTACGACTATGGCTACACCTTC.

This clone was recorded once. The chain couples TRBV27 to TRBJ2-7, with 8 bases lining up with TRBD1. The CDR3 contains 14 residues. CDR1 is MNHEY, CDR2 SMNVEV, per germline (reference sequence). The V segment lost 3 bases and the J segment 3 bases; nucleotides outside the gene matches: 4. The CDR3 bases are TGTGCCAGCAGTTTCGTTGGACAGGGCTACGAGCAGTACTTC. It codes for CASSFVGQGYEQYF.

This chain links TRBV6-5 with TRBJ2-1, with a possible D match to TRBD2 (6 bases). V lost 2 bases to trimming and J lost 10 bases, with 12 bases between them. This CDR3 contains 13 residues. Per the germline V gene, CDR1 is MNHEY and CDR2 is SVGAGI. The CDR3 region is CASSYASSDEQFF. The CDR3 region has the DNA TGTGCCAGCAGTTACGCGTCTAGCGACGAGCAGTTCTTC.

In DNA form, the CDR3 reads TGTGCCAGCAGCCCCCGACAGGAGAGTGAGCAGTTCTTC. Its translation is CASSPRQESEQFF. The gene calls are TRBV3-1 (or the pseudogene TRBV3-2) and TRBJ2-1, with D possibly being TRBD1 (6 bases). The CDR3 has 13 residues. Germline assignment: CDR1 LGHDT and CDR2 YNNKEL (reference sequence). Trimming cost V 4 bases and J 9 bases, with 13 bases left between them.

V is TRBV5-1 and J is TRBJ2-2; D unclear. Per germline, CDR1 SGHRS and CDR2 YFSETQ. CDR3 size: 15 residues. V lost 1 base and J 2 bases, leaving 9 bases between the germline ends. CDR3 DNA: TGCGCCAGCAGCTTGAGAGGCGGTAACACCGGGGAGCTGTTTTTT. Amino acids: CASSLRGGNTGELFF.

The CDR3 spells CASSEEVGAGGAGGYTF. DNA for the CDR3: TGTGCCAGCAGTGAAGAAGTAGGGGCGGGGGGCGCGGGAGGCTACACCTTC. This chain uses TRBV6-1 with TRBJ1-2, with D perhaps matching TRBD1 (6 bases). Deletions cut 1 base from V and 8 bases from J, with 23 bases between. Germline lookup yields CDR1 MNHNS and CDR2 SASEGT. This CDR3 spans 17 amino acids.

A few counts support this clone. This CDR3 is CASSSIDLAPYEQYF. The CDR3 DNA reads TGTGCCAGCAGTTCGATCGACCTAGCGCCCTACGAGCAGTACTTC. The J gene is TRBJ2-7, the V gene TRBV2, with a tentative D call TRBD2 (6 bases). In germline, CDR1 is SNHLY, CDR2 FYNNEI. V was trimmed by 5 bases and J by 2 bases, leaving 16 bases between them. This CDR3 spans 15 amino acids.

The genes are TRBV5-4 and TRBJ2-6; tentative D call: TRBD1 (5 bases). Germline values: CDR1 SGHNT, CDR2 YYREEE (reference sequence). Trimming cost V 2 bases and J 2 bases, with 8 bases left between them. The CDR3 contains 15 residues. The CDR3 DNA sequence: TGTGCCAGCAGCTTTAAGGGGACTGGGGCCAACGTCCTGACTTTC. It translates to CASSFKGTGANVLTF.

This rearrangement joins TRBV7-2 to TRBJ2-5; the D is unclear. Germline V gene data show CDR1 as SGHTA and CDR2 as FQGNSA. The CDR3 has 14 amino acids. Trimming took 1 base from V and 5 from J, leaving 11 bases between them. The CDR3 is CASSLGRGFETQYF. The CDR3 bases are TGTGCCAGCAGCTTAGGTCGTGGGTTCGAGACCCAGTACTTC.

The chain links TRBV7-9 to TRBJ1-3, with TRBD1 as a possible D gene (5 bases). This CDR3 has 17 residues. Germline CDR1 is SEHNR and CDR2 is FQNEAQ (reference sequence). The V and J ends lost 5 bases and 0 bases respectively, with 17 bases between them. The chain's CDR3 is CASSRIGRGSSGNTIYF. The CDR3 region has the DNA TGTGCCAGCAGCAGAATAGGGCGGGGGAGCTCTGGAAACACCATATATTTT.

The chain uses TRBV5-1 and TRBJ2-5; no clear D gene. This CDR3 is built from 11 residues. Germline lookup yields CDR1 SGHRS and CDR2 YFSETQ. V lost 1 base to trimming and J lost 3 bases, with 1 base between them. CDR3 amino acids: CASSLKETQYF. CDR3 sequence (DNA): TGCGCCAGCAGCTTGAAAGAGACCCAGTACTTC.

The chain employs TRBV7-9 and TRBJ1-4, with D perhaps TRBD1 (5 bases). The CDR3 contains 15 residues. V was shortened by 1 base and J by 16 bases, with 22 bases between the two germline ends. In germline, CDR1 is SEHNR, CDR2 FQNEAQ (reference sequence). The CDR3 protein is CASSLDRGAGTKQFF. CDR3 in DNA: TGTGCCAGCAGCTTAGACCGTGGTGCCGGGACGAAGCAGTTTTTT. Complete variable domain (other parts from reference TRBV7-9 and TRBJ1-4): DTGVSQNPRHKITKRGQNVTFRCDPISEHNRLYWYRQTLGQGPEFLTYFQNEAQLEKSRLLSDRFSAERPKGSFSTLEIQRTEQGDSAMYLCASSLDRGAGTKQFFGSGTQLSVL.

The CDR3 nucleotides are TGTGCCAGCAGCCCCGAGCGGGGGTTAGCAGATACGCAGTATTTT. As protein: CASSPERGLADTQYF. The rearrangement joins TRBV7-2 to TRBJ2-3; 8 bases align to TRBD2. Per germline, CDR1 SGHTA and CDR2 FQGNSA. With 5 bases clipped from V and 4 bases from J, the junction kept 8 bases outside the gene matches. This CDR3 has 15 amino acids.

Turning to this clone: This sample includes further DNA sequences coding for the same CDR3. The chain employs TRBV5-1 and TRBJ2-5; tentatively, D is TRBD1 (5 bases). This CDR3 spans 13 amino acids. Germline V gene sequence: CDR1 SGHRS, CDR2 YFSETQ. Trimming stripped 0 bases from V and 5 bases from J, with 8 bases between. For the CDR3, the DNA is TGCGCCAGCAGCTTGGAAGGGGCGGAGACCCAGTACTTC. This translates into CASSLEGAETQYF.

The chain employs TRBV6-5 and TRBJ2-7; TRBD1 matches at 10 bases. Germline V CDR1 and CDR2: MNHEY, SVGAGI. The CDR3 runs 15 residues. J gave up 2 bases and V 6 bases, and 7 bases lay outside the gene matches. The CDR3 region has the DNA TGTGCCAGCAGACCGGGACAGGGGTGGCCCTACGAGCAGTACTTC. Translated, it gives CASRPGQGWPYEQYF.

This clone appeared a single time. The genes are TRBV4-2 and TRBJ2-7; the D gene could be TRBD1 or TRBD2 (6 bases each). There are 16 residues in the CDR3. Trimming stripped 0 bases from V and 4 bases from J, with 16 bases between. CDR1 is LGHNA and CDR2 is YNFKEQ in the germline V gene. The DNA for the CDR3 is TGTGCCAGCAGCCAAGATCTGAACAGGGAGGCTTACGAGCAGTACTTC. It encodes CASSQDLNREAYEQYF.

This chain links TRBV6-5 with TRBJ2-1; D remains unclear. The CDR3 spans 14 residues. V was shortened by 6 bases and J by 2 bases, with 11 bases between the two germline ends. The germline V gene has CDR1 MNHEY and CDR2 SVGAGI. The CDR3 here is CASSLDQAYNEQFF. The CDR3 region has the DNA TGTGCCAGCAGCCTGGACCAGGCCTACAATGAGCAGTTCTTC.

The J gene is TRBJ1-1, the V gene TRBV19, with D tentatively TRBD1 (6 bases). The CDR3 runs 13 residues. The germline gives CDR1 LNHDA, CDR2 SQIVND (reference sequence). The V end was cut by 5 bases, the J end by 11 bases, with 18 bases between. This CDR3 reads CASSPVGGLGAFF. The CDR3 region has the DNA TGTGCCAGTAGTCCAGTGGGGGGGCTAGGCGCTTTCTTT.

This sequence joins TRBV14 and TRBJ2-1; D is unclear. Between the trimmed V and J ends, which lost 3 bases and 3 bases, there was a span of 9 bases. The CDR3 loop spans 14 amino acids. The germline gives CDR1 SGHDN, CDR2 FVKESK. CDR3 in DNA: TGTGCCAGCAGCCAGCTAGGCCTCTACAATGAGCAGTTCTTC. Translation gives CASSQLGLYNEQFF.

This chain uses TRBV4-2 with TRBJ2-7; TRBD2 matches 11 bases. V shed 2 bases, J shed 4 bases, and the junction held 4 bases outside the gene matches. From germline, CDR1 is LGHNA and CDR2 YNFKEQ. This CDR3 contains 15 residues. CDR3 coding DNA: TGTGCCAGCAGCCAAACTAGCGGGGGAGGATACGAGCAGTACTTC. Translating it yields CASSQTSGGGYEQYF.

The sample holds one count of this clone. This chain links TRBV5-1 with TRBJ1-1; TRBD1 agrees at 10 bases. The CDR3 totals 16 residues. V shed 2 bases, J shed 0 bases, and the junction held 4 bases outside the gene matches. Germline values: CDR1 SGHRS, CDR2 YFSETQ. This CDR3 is CASSFWTGGLNTEAFF. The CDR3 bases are TGCGCCAGCAGCTTCTGGACAGGGGGTTTGAACACTGAAGCTTTCTTT.

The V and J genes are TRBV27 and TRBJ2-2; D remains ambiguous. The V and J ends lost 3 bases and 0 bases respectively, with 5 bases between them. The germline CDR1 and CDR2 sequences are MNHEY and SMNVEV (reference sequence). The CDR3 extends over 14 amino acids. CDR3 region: CASSFRSNTGELFF. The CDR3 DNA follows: TGTGCCAGCAGTTTCCGCTCGAACACCGGGGAGCTGTTTTTT.

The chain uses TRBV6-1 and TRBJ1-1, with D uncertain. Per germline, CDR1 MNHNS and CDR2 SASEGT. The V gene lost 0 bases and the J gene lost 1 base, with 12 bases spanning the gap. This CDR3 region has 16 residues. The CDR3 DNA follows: TGTGCCAGCAGTGAAGCTCGGTCAATAGGGAACACTGAAGCTTTCTTT. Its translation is CASSEARSIGNTEAFF.